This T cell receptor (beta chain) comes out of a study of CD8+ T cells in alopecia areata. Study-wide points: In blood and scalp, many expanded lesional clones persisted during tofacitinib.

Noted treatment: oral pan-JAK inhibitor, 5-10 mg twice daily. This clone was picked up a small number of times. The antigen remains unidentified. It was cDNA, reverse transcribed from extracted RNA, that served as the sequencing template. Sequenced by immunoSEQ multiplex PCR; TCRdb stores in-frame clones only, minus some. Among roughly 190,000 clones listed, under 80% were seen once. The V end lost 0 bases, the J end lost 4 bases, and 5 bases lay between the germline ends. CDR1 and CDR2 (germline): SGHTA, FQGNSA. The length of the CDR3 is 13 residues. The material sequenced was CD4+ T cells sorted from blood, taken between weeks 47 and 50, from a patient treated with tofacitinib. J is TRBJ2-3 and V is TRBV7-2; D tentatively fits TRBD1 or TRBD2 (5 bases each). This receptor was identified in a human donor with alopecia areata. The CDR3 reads CASSLAGADTQYF. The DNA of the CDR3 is TGTGCCAGCAGCTTAGCGGGGGCAGATACGCAGTATTTT.